This is a list of T cell receptor beta chains from one sample in a study of tumor-infiltrating lymphocytes in primary liver carcinoma. TCRdb re-analysed the multiplex PCR reads in MiXCR, keeping a single row per CDR3 protein. This table holds 180,000 or so distinct CDR3 sequences, over 50% found once. Sequenced material: peripheral blood. The receptors here all came from a man aged 35 to 55 with primary liver carcinoma and hepatitis B virus infection. The CDR3 runs from the conserved cysteine through the conserved F or W. D genes are given only for firm matches. Rows give clone size only sometimes, using once, few, many, or a class for an expanded clone.

TRBJ2-3,NA,few,TRBV30,TGTGCCTGGGGGGGGAGCACAGATACGCAGTATTTT,CAWGGSTDTQYF
TRBJ1-4,NA,few,TRBV28,TGTGCCAGCAGTTTATCTCCTGCGGGGGTTGAAAAACTGTTTTTT,CASSLSPAGVEKLFF
TRBJ2-7,NA,NA,TRBV7-8,TGTGCCAGCAGCTTAGTTGGGGGAATGGGGTATTACGAGCAGTACTTC,CASSLVGGMGYYEQYF
TRBJ2-2,TRBD2,many,TRBV11-3,TGTGCCAGCAGCTTACAAGCGGGAGCGGGAACCGGGGAGCTGTTTTTT,CASSLQAGAGTGELFF
TRBJ1-5,TRBD1,few,TRBV6-1,TGTGCCAGCAGTATACGGACAGGGGGCAATCAGCCCCAGCATTTT,CASSIRTGGNQPQHF
TRBJ1-5,NA,NA,TRBV7-8,TGTGCCAGCAGGGAGGGGGTCAATCAGCCCCAGCATTTT,CASREGVNQPQHF
TRBJ2-7,NA,NA,TRBV5-1,TGCGCCAGCAGCTTGGGTCGGATGAGCTCCTACGAGCAGTACTTC,CASSLGRMSSYEQYF
TRBJ2-2,TRBD2,NA,TRBV4-2,TGTGCCAGCAGCCGGCCTAGCGGGAGCGGTACCGGGGAGCTGTTTTTT,CASSRPSGSGTGELFF
TRBJ2-5,NA,NA,TRBV28,TGTGCCAGCAGTTATGGGGAGGAAGGGCCCCAAGAGACCCAGTACTTC,CASSYGEEGPQETQYF
TRBJ2-2,NA,NA,TRBV5-6,TGTGCCAGCAGCTTGATAGCAGACGCGAACACCGGGGAGCTGTTTTTT,CASSLIADANTGELFF
TRBJ2-7,NA,NA,TRBV14,TGTGCCAGCAGCCAAAATTTGGCAGTCGAGCAGTACTTC,CASSQNLAVEQYF
TRBJ2-2,TRBD2,NA,TRBV6-1,TGTGCCAGCAGACCCCGCGACGGGGGGGCTCTGGGCACCGGGGAGCTATTTTTT,CASRPRDGGALGTGELFF
TRBJ2-6,NA,NA,TRBV11-1,TGTGCCAGCAGCTTAGGAAGAGGGCTATCCTCCGGGGCCAACGTCCTGACTTTC,CASSLGRGLSSGANVLTF
TRBJ1-1,TRBD1,NA,TRBV11-2,TGTGCCAACACCCTCGTCAGGGGGAACACTGGAGCTTTCTTT,CANTLVRGNTGAFF
TRBJ2-7,NA,NA,TRBV4-1,TGCGCCAGCAGCCTGGGGGAATCCGCCTCCTACGAGCAGTACTTC,CASSLGESASYEQYF
TRBJ2-2,TRBD2,NA,TRBV12-3/TRBV12-4,TGTGCCAGCAGTTTAGAGTGGGGACTATACACCGGGGAGCTGTTTTTT,CASSLEWGLYTGELFF
TRBJ1-6,NA,many,TRBV11-2,TGTGCCAGCAGCCCCCGCACAGGGCGCGGTTCACCCCTCCACTTT,CASSPRTGRGSPLHF
TRBJ2-7,TRBD1,NA,TRBV4-2,TGTGTCAGCAGCCCATCAGAGGGACAGGCCTACGAGCAGTACTTC,CVSSPSEGQAYEQYF
TRBJ2-7,TRBD2,few,TRBV11-2,TGTGCCAGCAGCTCGGACTGGACTAGCGGGAGCTATGAGCAGTACTTC,CASSSDWTSGSYEQYF
TRBJ2-7,TRBD1,NA,TRBV11-2,TGTGCCAGAAGCTCCGGGACGGGACAGGCAGTCGAGCAGTACTTC,CARSSGTGQAVEQYF
TRBJ2-7,NA,NA,TRBV7-8,TGTGCCAGCAGCTTAGATCCAACCCCTAAGTTTCGCTACGAGCAGTACTTC,CASSLDPTPKFRYEQYF
TRBJ2-3,NA,NA,TRBV6-5,TGTGCCAGCAGTTCCCGGGACGGCACAGATACGCAGTATTTT,CASSSRDGTDTQYF
TRBJ2-3,NA,NA,TRBV28,TGTGCCAGCAGTTTAGACTCCGGGGGAGATACGCAGTATTTT,CASSLDSGGDTQYF
TRBJ1-1,NA,NA,TRBV7-9,TGTGCCAGCAGCTTTTGGGTTGGGGGCGATACTAAAGCTTTCTTT,CASSFWVGGDTKAFF
TRBJ2-1,TRBD2,NA,TRBV11-2,TGTTCCAGCAGCGACTGGACTAGCACCTACAATGAGCAATTCTTC,CSSSDWTSTYNEQFF
TRBJ2-7,NA,few,TRBV29-1,TGCAGCGGATTAGTTAGTAGCTACGAGCAGTACTTC,CSGLVSSYEQYF
TRBJ2-7,TRBD1,few,TRBV29-1,TGCAGCGTTGTTCTACAGGGGGTGGACGAGCAGTACTTC,CSVVLQGVDEQYF
TRBJ1-6,NA,few,TRBV12-3/TRBV12-4,TGTGCCAGCAGTTTAGGGGGTTCACCCCTCCACTTT,CASSLGGSPLHF
TRBJ1-6,TRBD1,few,TRBV6-1,TGTGCCACCATCATGCCGGGACAGCATAATTCACCCCTCCACTTT,CATIMPGQHNSPLHF
TRBJ2-3,TRBD2,NA,TRBV6-6,TGTGCCAGCAGTCTCGGAGTTGGTAGCGGGACGGCTAGCACAGATACGCAGTATTTT,CASSLGVGSGTASTDTQYF
TRBJ1-1,TRBD1,few,TRBV29-1,TGCAGCGTTGTTCCAGGGGGCGATTATCTCGACCAATGGGGCACTGAAGCTTTCTTT,CSVVPGGDYLDQWGTEAFF
TRBJ1-5,NA,NA,TRBV28,TGTGCTAGCAGTAAGGCGGTGGCTTCGGGGGATGGTCAGCCCCAGCATTTT,CASSKAVASGDGQPQHF
TRBJ1-1,NA,NA,TRBV6-5,TGTGCCAGCAGTTATACTAGGGGAGGGGGGCCTGAAGCTTTCTTT,CASSYTRGGGPEAFF
TRBJ2-7,NA,few,TRBV5-5,TGTGCCAGCAGCTTGTCAGTGAAGTACGAGCAGTACTTC,CASSLSVKYEQYF
TRBJ2-7,NA,few,TRBV5-6,TGTGCCAGCAGCTTGGGAGTTGGTGAGCAGTACTTC,CASSLGVGEQYF
TRBJ2-7,TRBD1,NA,TRBV10-1,TGCGCCAGGGCCCGGGACAGGGGGTACGAGCAGTACTTC,CARARDRGYEQYF
TRBJ2-3,NA,NA,TRBV5-5,TGTGCCAGCAGCTTAGGAGCTTGGGGCACAGATACGCAGTATTTT,CASSLGAWGTDTQYF
TRBJ2-3,TRBD2,NA,TRBV29-1,TGCAGCGTTGAAGATCGAACTAGCGGGAGGACAGATACGCAGTATTTT,CSVEDRTSGRTDTQYF
TRBJ2-5,TRBD1,NA,TRBV29-1,TGCAGCGTTGTTCCAGGGACAGAAGAGACCCAGTACTTC,CSVVPGTEETQYF
TRBJ2-3,TRBD1,NA,TRBV10-3,TGTGCCATCAGTGATCATCGACAGGGCTTCGATCAGCCCCAGTATTTT,CAISDHRQGFDQPQYF
TRBJ2-1,NA,NA,TRBV29-1,TGCAACGTTGAAGAGGCCCTAGGGGTAGGCGATGAGCAGTTCTTC,CNVEEALGVGDEQFF
TRBJ1-4,NA,NA,TRBV28,TGTGCCAGCAGTTTATCAGGAGAGCGGGAAAAACTGTTTTTT,CASSLSGEREKLFF
TRBJ1-2,NA,few,TRBV6-6,TGTGCCAGCAGTTACCCCGGGCCAATATTCTTC,CASSYPGPIFF
TRBJ2-7,NA,NA,TRBV11-2,TGTGCCAGCAGCTTAGGAGGCGGGAACACCTACGAGCGGTGCTTC,CASSLGGGNTYERCF
TRBJ2-3,NA,NA,TRBV5-5,TGTGCCAGCAGCTTGTCCCACACCCAGGATGCGCAGTATTTT,CASSLSHTQDAQYF
TRBJ1-1,NA,NA,TRBV6-5,TGTGCCAGCAGCCCCGGAGACGGCATCAGGAACACTGAAGCTTTCTTT,CASSPGDGIRNTEAFF
TRBJ1-1,NA,NA,TRBV28,TGTGCCAGCACTCTGAGGGGCAACACTGAAGCTTTCTTT,CASTLRGNTEAFF
TRBJ2-3,TRBD2,NA,TRBV29-1,TGCAGCGTTGCTGGCGGGAGGGCCCTCCCTCTTAGCACAGATACGCAGTATTTT,CSVAGGRALPLSTDTQYF
TRBJ1-1,NA,NA,TRBV28,TGTGCCAGCAGGCACAGGGTGCGAGGGACTGAAGCTTTCTTT,CASRHRVRGTEAFF
TRBJ2-3,TRBD2,NA,TRBV5-4,TGTGCCAGCAGCAAGGGACTAGTGGGAACAGATACGCAGTACTTT,CASSKGLVGTDTQYF
TRBJ2-1,NA,NA,TRBV11-2,TGTGCCAGCAGCCCGGATGGTCTTACCCCCTCCGAACAGTTCTTC,CASSPDGLTPSEQFF
TRBJ2-7,TRBD1,once,TRBV11-2,TGTGCCAGAAGCCGGGGCCTGGGGACAGGGACCTACGAGCAGTACTTC,CARSRGLGTGTYEQYF
TRBJ2-7,NA,NA,TRBV29-1,TGCAGCGTTGAGGTGAGGCCCCACGAGCCGTACTTC,CSVEVRPHEPYF
TRBJ2-7,TRBD2,many,TRBV11-2,TGTGCCAGCAGCCCCAGCGGGAGCTTTCCCTACGAGCAGTACTTC,CASSPSGSFPYEQYF
TRBJ2-5,TRBD2,few,TRBV11-2,TGTGCCAGCAGCTTATGGGGACTAGCGGGAGTTGAGGGTAAAGAGACCCAGTACTTC,CASSLWGLAGVEGKETQYF
TRBJ2-2,NA,NA,TRBV6-5,TGTGCCAGCAACAAGGGAGCGAACACCGGGGAGCTGTTTTTT,CASNKGANTGELFF
TRBJ2-7,NA,few,TRBV29-1,TGCAGCGTCTCCGATGGGGCAGGGTCAAACGAGCAGTACTTC,CSVSDGAGSNEQYF
TRBJ2-1,NA,few,TRBV6-5,TGTGCCAGCAGTTCCTGGGACCGAACGGATAATGAGCAGTTCTTC,CASSSWDRTDNEQFF
TRBJ2-5,NA,few,TRBV7-9,TGTGCCAGCAGCTTAACTCGCCAAGAGACCCAGTACTTC,CASSLTRQETQYF